This T cell receptor (beta chain) was sequenced in a study of T cells after somatic rescue of genetic block. Measured with immunoSEQ multiplex PCR; TCRdb has only the in-frame clones, and not every one. The sample consists of approximately 78,000 clones, roughly 91% of them appearing once. The germline gives CDR1 SGHTA, CDR2 FQGNSA. The length of the CDR3 is 15 residues. V gave up 8 bases and J gave up 5 bases; unmatched junction bases: 13. The rearrangement joins TRBV7-2 to TRBJ2-7; 9 bases are shared with TRBD2. This receptor was taken from a man under 40. Sequenced sample: peripheral blood mononuclear cells (PBMCs). CDR3 residues: CASLPLAGRINEQYF. CDR3 bases: TGTGCCAGCCTCCCCCTAGCGGGACGAATAAACGAGCAGTACTTC.